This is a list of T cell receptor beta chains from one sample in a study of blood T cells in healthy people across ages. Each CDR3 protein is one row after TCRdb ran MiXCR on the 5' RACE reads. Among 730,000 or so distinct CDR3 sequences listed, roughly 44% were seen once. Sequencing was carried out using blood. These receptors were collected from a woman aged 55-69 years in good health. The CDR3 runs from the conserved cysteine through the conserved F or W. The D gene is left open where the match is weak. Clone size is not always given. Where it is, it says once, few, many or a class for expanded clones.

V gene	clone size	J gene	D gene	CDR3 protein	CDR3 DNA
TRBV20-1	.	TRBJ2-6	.	CSATMGSSGANVLTF	TGCAGTGCTACTATGGGGAGCTCTGGGGCCAACGTCCTGACTTTC
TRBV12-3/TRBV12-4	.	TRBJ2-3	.	CASSFKSRADTQYF	TGTGCCAGCAGTTTCAAGAGCAGAGCAGATACGCAGTATTTT
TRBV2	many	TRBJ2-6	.	CASTWGGRSGANVLTF	TGTGCCAGCACTTGGGGGGGGCGATCTGGGGCCAACGTCCTGACTTTC
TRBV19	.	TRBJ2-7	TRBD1	CASRDDRAYEQYF	TGTGCCAGTAGGGATGACAGGGCCTACGAGCAGTACTTC
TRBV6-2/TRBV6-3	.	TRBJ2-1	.	CASSPGSRSGTDTQFF	TGTGCCAGCAGTCCCGGCAGCCGTAGTGGCACAGATACGCAGTTCTTC
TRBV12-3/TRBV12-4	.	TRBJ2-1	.	CASSHFIPSSYNEQFF	TGTGCCAGCAGTCACTTTATACCCAGCTCCTACAATGAGCAGTTCTTC
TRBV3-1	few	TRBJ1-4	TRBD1	CASSQDSGTGSEKLFF	TGTGCCAGCAGCCAAGACTCCGGGACAGGGTCTGAAAAACTGTTTTTT
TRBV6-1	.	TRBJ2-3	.	CASSEVSIARADTQYF	TGTGCCAGCAGTGAAGTATCTATAGCCCGAGCAGATACGCAGTATTTT
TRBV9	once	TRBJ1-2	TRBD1	CASSVDSGQGFGYTF	TGTGCCAGCAGCGTAGATTCGGGACAGGGTTTTGGCTACACCTTC
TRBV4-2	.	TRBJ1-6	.	CAGSQELGGMDNSPLHF	TGTGCCGGCAGCCAAGAACTGGGGGGAATGGATAATTCACCCCTCCACTTT
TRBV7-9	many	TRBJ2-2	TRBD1	CASSLAQGVNTGELFF	TGTGCCAGCAGCTTAGCCCAGGGGGTGAACACCGGGGAGCTGTTTTTT
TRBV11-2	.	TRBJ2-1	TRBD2	CASSLDLASGTFGEQFF	TGTGCCAGCAGCTTAGATCTTGCTAGCGGGACTTTCGGGGAGCAGTTCTTC
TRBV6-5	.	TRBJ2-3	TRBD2	CASAPGLATDTQYF	TGTGCCAGCGCCCCGGGACTAGCGACAGATACGCAGTATTTT
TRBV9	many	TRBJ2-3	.	CASSVGHSTDTQYF	TGTGCCAGCAGCGTAGGCCACAGCACAGATACGCAGTATTTT
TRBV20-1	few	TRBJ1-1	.	CSARVQDLDTEAFF	TGCAGTGCTAGAGTGCAGGACCTGGACACTGAAGCTTTCTTT
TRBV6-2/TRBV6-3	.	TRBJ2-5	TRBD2	CASSGSGKEETQYF	TGTGCCAGCAGTGGTAGCGGGAAAGAAGAGACCCAGTACTTC
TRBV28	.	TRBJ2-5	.	CASRSGGGGQRETQYF	TGTGCCAGCAGGTCCGGGGGAGGGGGACAGAGGGAGACCCAGTACTTC
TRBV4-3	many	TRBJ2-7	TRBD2	CASSRGTSESYEQYF	TGCGCCAGCAGCCGAGGGACTAGCGAATCCTACGAGCAGTACTTC
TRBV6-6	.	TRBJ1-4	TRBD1	CASSTSTGRGEKLFF	TGTGCCAGCAGTACCTCGACAGGGAGGGGTGAAAAACTGTTTTTT
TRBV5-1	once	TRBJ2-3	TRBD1	CASSLRQGIDTQYF	TGCGCCAGCAGCCTGCGACAGGGAATAGATACGCAGTATTTT
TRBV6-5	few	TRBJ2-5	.	CASTDPAGETQYF	TGTGCCAGCACCGATCCGGCGGGTGAGACCCAGTACTTC
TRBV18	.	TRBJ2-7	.	CASSRRQGSYEQYF	TGTGCCAGCTCACGACGGCAGGGGTCCTACGAGCAGTACTTC
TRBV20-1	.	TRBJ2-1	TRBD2	CSPGSGNYNEQFF	TGCAGTCCCGGGAGCGGGAACTACAATGAGCAGTTCTTC
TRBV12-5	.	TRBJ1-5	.	CASGSKMGTQHF	TGTGCTAGTGGTTCGAAAATGGGGACCCAGCATTTT
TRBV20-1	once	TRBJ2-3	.	CSAGAGKGTQYF	TGCAGTGCCGGGGCGGGAAAAGGTACGCAGTATTTT
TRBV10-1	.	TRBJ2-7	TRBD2	CASSEGLAESYEQYF	TGCGCCAGCAGTGAGGGGCTAGCGGAATCCTACGAGCAGTACTTC
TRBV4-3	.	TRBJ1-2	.	CASGQELVLRGNPYGYTF	TGCGCCAGCGGCCAAGAACTAGTTTTGAGGGGAAACCCTTATGGCTACACCTTC
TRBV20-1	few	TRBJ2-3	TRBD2	CSAGPGLAGTDTQYF	TGCAGTGCTGGGCCGGGACTAGCCGGCACAGATACGCAGTATTTT
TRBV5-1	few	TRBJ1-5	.	CASSSDGSNQPQHF	TGCGCCAGCAGCTCGGACGGGTCCAATCAGCCCCAGCATTTT
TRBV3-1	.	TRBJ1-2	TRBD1	CASSQETGRGGYTF	TGTGCCAGCAGCCAAGAGACAGGGCGAGGTGGCTACACCTTC
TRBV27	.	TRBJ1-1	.	CASSTHRNTEAFF	TGTGCCAGCAGTACCCACAGGAACACTGAAGCTTTCTTT
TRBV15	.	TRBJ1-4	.	CATSTTGGGLNEKLFF	TGTGCCACCAGTACCACGGGTGGTGGGCTTAATGAAAAACTGTTTTTT
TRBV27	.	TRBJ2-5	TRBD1	CASSFWDRGFETQYF	TGTGCCAGCAGTTTTTGGGACAGGGGTTTTGAGACCCAGTACTTC
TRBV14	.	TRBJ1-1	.	CASSRTRTVNTEAFF	TGTGCCAGCAGCCGGACTCGGACCGTAAACACTGAAGCTTTCTTT
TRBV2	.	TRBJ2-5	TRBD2	CTSSRAGGSGETQYF	TGTACCAGCAGTCGAGCGGGGGGATCCGGAGAGACCCAGTACTTC
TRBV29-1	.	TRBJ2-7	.	CRSGRCAVYEQYF	TGCAGGTCTGGGAGGTGTGCTGTCTACGAGCAGTACTTC
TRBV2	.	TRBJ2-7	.	CAGGTDSYEQYF	TGTGCCGGAGGGACCGACTCCTACGAGCAGTACTTC
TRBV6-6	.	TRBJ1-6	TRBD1	CASSYGQDNSPLHF	TGTGCCAGCAGCTACGGACAGGATAATTCACCCCTCCACTTT
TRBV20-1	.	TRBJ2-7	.	CSVGQRAYEQYF	TGCAGTGTTGGACAGCGTGCCTACGAGCAGTACTTC
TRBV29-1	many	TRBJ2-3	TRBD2	CSVGASGPSDTQYF	TGCAGCGTTGGGGCTAGCGGCCCATCTGATACGCAGTATTTT
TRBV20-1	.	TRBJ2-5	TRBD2	CSARDSRLPGGETQYF	TGCAGTGCTAGAGATAGTAGACTACCGGGAGGGGAGACCCAGTACTTC
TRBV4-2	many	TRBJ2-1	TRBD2	CASSLTSGDNNEQFF	TGTGCCAGCAGCCTTACTAGCGGGGATAACAATGAGCAGTTCTTC
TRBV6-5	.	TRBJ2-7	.	CAGSYRPDSPSYEQYF	TGTGCCGGCAGTTACCGCCCGGACAGCCCCTCCTACGAGCAGTACTTC
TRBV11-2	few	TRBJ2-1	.	CASGWGEQFF	TGTGCCAGCGGTTGGGGTGAGCAGTTCTTC
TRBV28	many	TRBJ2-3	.	CASSSVASTDTQYF	TGTGCCAGCAGTTCGGTAGCGAGCACAGATACGCAGTATTTT
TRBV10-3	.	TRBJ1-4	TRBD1	CAIKGTGDGDEKLFF	TGTGCCATCAAGGGGACAGGGGACGGGGACGAAAAACTGTTTTTT
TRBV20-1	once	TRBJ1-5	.	CSVFGVSSNQPQHF	TGCAGTGTATTCGGGGTTAGTAGCAATCAGCCCCAGCATTTT
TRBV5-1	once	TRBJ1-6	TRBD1	CASKPTTGGRNSPLHF	TGCGCCAGCAAGCCCACCACAGGGGGCCGTAATTCACCCCTCCACTTT
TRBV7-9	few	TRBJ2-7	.	CASSSGLESSEQYF	TGTGCCAGCAGCTCGGGACTCGAATCAAGCGAGCAGTACTTC
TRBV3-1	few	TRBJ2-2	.	CASSGTIGGELFF	TGTGCCAGCTCTGGGACGATCGGCGGGGAGCTGTTTTTT
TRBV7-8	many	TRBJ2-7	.	CASSPGRRVSSYEQYF	TGTGCCAGCAGCCCAGGGCGGCGGGTGAGCTCCTACGAGCAGTACTTC
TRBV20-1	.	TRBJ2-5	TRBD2	CSARAMSGRLGEQYF	TGCAGTGCTAGAGCTATGAGCGGGAGGTTGGGTGAGCAGTACTTC